This record covers a single TCR beta chain. Its antigen is as yet unknown. A much larger clone sits a single nucleotide away, making a read error possible. They got blood RNA out of unsorted whole blood and also pulled out germline DNA. No patient had received treatment, and all had chronic HBV infection. This specimen comes from a study of tumor-infiltrating lymphocytes in primary liver carcinoma. The study, taken as a whole, reports: Samples were bulk unsorted, so CD4+ and CD8+ repertoires were not compared. Lesser overlap characterized tumor-adjacent and tumor-blood pairs relative to tumor region pairs.

Priming with a constant-region primer yielded TCR beta cDNA from 400 to 500 ng total RNA. Slightly modified ARM-PCR, run as three nested multiplex PCR rounds, produced the TCR beta libraries. Two initial PCR rounds of about 11 cycles each paired TRBV1-TRBV30 forward primers with a C-beta reverse primer. TCRdb reanalysed the multiplex PCR reads using MiXCR and keeps one entry per CDR3 protein. The data show roughly 330,000 distinct CDR3 sequences, with about two thirds seen just once and 5.5% to 8% held by the top ten. CDR3 size: 16 residues. Sequences were obtained from peripheral blood. V usage is TRBV12-3 or TRBV12-4 and J usage is TRBJ1-1; 9 positions match TRBD1. This TCR came from a man aged 40-49 years with primary liver carcinoma and hepatitis B virus infection. The CDR3 coding sequence is TGTGTCAGCAGGAGAGGACAGGGGTTCATGAACACTGAAGCTTTCTTT. Its translation is CVSRRGQGFMNTEAFF.